These 2 T cell receptor beta chains were sequenced from one sample in a study of beta chain features in type 1 diabetes. TCRB transcripts that were expressed got sequenced, as all of the isolated RNA had been reverse transcribed. Method: immunoSEQ multiplex PCR; TCRdb's copy keeps in-frame clones and lacks some. The sample has tens of thousands of clones; about 55% are singletons. Sample: Tregs from blood. The receptors derive from a young woman in good health.

This clone was detected only a few times. V usage is TRBV19 and J usage is TRBJ1-1; 7 bases agree with TRBD1. The CDR3 has 16 amino acids. Germline values: CDR1 LNHDA, CDR2 SQIVND (reference sequence). V was pared by 5 bases and J by 0 bases, with 9 bases of the junction left unmatched. The chain's CDR3 is CASSAYGTALNTEAFF. In DNA, the CDR3 is TGTGCCAGTAGTGCGTACGGGACAGCGCTGAACACTGAAGCTTTCTTT.

The chain employs TRBV29-1 and TRBJ2-5; TRBD2 matches at 8 bases. The CDR3 runs 14 residues. CDR1 and CDR2 (germline): SQVTM, ANQGSEA. J gave up 2 bases and V 7 bases, and 9 bases lay outside the gene matches. The CDR3 nucleotides are TGCAGCGCCGCAGCGGGGGCGTATCAAGAGACCCAGTACTTC. Amino acid sequence: CSAAAGAYQETQYF.